This T cell receptor (beta chain) comes out of a study of CD8 T cells in ankylosing spondylitis. Study-level findings and limits: Researchers reportedly found disease-linked clones significantly enriched in matched ankylosing spondylitis synovial fluid. Apparently characteristic of ankylosing spondylitis blood was a TCR beta motif (about 8 highly homologous variants). Several of the motif variants were reported before in synovial fluid and blood from reactive arthritis.

Per the germline V gene, CDR1 is LGHNA and CDR2 is YSLEER. CDR3 length: 13 residues. V gave up 4 bases and J gave up 8 bases, with 14 bases separating them. Ten or more counts support this clonotype. What it binds is not known. Molecular-barcoded quantitative 5'-RACE produced these TCR beta libraries. From the 5' RACE reads, TCRdb called clonotypes with MiXCR, one entry per CDR3 protein. The sample has tens of thousands of distinct CDR3 sequences; 5.3% are singletons. This TCR derives from a male donor with ankylosing spondylitis or in good health (not recorded which). Sequences were obtained from blood, either unsorted or a sorted T cell fraction (not recorded which). The chain has TRBV4-3 and TRBJ1-2; TRBD1 might be the D (6 bases). The CDR3 is CASSPGTSYGYTF. The CDR3 region has the DNA TGCGCCAGCAGCCCAGGGACATCTTACGGCTACACCTTC.